The source of this T cell receptor beta chain is a study of T cell changes during pregnancy in multiple sclerosis. The table came from immunoSEQ multiplex PCR; TCRdb's copy has only in-frame clones and leaves some out. The sample yields 20,000 or so clones, more than 80% seen once. The sample here was CD8+ T cells from peripheral blood mononuclear cells, taken in the third trimester of pregnancy. The sequence was obtained from a female donor in good health, enrolled as a control in a pregnancy study.

The CDR3 region is CASSLEQSTSYEQYF. In nucleotides, the CDR3 is TGTGCCAGCAGCTTAGAACAGAGTACCTCCTACGAGCAGTACTTC. The chain links TRBV7-6 to TRBJ2-7; no clear D. This CDR3 has 15 residues. Germline assignment: CDR1 SGHVS and CDR2 FNYEAQ. V lost 1 base and J lost 0, with 10 bases in between.